This TCR beta chain was sequenced in a study of T cells after somatic rescue of genetic block. The repertoire was sequenced with immunoSEQ multiplex PCR; TCRdb's copy has only in-frame clones and lacks some. The data show approximately 67,000 clones, about 91% seen once. CDR1 is SNHLY, CDR2 FYNNEI, per germline. V lost 7 bases and J lost 1; bases outside the gene matches: 6. CDR3 length: 16 residues. Sequencing was carried out using peripheral blood mononuclear cells (PBMCs). This receptor was taken from a man between 40 and 49 years old. The chain uses TRBV2 and TRBJ1-6, with 8 positions matching TRBD1. CDR3 sequence: CASIAGGGSYNSPLHF. The CDR3 nucleotides read TGTGCCAGCATCGCAGGGGGCGGGTCCTATAATTCACCCCTCCACTTT.